This T cell receptor (beta chain) emerged from a study of OX40 agonist ivuxolimab in advanced cancers. Overall study results and limits: CD4+ and CD8+ blood T cells expanded clonally by week 6 at 0.1 to 3.0 mg/kg.

This clone was detected once. The antigen is not known. Looked up from germline, CDR1 is LNHDA and CDR2 is SQIVND (reference sequence). This CDR3 region has 14 residues. The germline V and J ends were trimmed by 5 bases and 8 bases, with 16 bases remaining between them. Repertoires were generated with immunoSEQ multiplex PCR, while TCRdb's copy carries only in-frame clones and drops some. The sample has under 100,000 clones, approximately 85% seen once. V gene TRBV19 combines with J gene TRBJ2-1; tentatively, D is TRBD2 (5 bases). Sequencing used CD4+ or CD8+ T cells sorted from blood, obtained in a trial of the OX40 agonist ivuxolimab. This receptor was identified in an adult with an advanced solid tumor such as melanoma, head and neck, liver or kidney cancer. The DNA of the CDR3 is TGTGCCAGTAGTGTAGCGAATTACATCCATGAGCAGTTCTTC. Its translation: CASSVANYIHEQFF. The full variable domain, completed using reference TRBV19 and TRBJ2-1, is DGGITQSPKYLFRKEGQNVTLSCEQNLNHDAMYWYRQDPGQGLRLIYYSQIVNDFQKGDIAEGYSVSREKKESFPLTVTSAQKNPTAFYLCASSVANYIHEQFFGPGTRLTVL.